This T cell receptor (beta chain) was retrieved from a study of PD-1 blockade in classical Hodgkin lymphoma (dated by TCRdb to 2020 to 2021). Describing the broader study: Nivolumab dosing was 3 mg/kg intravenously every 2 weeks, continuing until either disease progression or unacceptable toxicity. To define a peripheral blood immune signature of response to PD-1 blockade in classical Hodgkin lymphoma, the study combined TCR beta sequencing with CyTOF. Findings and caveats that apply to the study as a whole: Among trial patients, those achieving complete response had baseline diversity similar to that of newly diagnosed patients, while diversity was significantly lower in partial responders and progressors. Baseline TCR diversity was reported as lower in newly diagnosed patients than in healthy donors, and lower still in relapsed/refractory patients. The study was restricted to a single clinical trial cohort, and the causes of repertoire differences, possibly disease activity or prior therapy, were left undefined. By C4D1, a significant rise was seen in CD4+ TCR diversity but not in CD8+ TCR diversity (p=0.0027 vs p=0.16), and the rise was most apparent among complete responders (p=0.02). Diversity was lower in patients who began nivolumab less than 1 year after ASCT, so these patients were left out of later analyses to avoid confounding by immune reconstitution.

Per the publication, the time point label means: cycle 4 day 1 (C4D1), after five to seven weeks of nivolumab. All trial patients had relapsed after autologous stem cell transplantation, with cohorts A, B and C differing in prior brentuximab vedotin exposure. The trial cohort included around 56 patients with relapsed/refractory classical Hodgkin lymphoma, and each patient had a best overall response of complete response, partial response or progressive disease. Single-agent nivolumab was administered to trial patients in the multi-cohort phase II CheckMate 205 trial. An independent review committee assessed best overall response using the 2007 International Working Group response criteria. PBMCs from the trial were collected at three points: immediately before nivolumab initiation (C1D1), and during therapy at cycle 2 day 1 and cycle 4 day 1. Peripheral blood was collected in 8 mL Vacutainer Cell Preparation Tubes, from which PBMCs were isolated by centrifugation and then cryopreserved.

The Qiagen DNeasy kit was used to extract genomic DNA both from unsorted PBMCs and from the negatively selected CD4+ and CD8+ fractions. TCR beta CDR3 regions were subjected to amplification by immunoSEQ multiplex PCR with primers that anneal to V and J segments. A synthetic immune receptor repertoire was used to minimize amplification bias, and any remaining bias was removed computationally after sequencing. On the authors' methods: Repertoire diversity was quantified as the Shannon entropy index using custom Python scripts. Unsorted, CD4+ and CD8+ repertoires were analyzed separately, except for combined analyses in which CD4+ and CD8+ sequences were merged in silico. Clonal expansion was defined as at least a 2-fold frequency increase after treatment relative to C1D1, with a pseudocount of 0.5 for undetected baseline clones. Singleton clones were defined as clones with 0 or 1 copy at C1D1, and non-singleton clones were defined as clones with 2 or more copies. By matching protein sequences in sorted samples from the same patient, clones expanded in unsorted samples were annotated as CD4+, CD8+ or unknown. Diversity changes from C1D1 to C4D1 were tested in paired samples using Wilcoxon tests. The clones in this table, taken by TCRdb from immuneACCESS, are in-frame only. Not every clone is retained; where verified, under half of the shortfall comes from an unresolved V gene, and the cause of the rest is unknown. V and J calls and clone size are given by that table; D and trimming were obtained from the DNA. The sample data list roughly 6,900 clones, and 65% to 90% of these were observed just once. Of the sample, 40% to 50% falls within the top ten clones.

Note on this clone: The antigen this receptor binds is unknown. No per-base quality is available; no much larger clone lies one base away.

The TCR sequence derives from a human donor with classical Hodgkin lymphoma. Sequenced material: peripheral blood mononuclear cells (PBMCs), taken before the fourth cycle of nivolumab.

The CDR3 loop reads CSVKTRRNEGLFF. The bases are TGCAGCGTTAAGACGCGACGAAACGAAGGGCTGTTTTTT. The rearrangement joined TRBV29-1 to TRBJ2-2, with no confident D gene call. V sheds 5 bases and J sheds 13 bases, leaving 20 bases between their ends. Including cysteine and phenylalanine, the CDR3 has 13 amino acids. Of the read, only the CDR3 DNA is kept; its 39 bases are in frame from base 1. As encoded in the germline V gene, CDR1 is SQVTM while CDR2 is ANQGSEA.